This T cell receptor (beta chain) was captured by sequencing in a study of T-cell reconstitution after alpha-beta-depleted transplantation in children. Trimming took off 2 bases at V and 0 bases at J, with 11 bases between the two ends. The CDR3 covers 15 residues. Germline V CDR1 and CDR2: SNHLY, FYNNEI. A few counts support this clonotype. Preparation of the TCRbeta library was carried out with unique molecular identifiers. TCRdb independently ran MiXCR on the PCR reads; one entry per CDR3 protein. The sample has about half a million distinct CDR3 sequences; about an eighth are singletons. The receptor's source is a human donor who donated a stem cell graft to a child with combined immunodeficiency. This rearrangement joins TRBV2 to TRBJ2-7; no reliable D call. The specimen comprised PBMCs from the stem cell graft donor, sampled from the stem cell graft. CDR3 sequence reads: CASSEIRGNSYEQYF. For the CDR3, the DNA is TGTGCCAGCAGTGAAATTCGAGGTAACTCCTACGAGCAGTACTTC.